This TCR beta chain was recovered during a study of early T cells in non-severe SARS-CoV-2 infection. Overall study: Chains were unpaired, as sequencing was done on bulk RNA from unsorted whole blood. Study outcomes and limitations: A preference for anti-spike CD8 responses marked VDJdb matching, which missed private and CD4 specificities.

There are a few counts of this clonotype. What it binds is unknown. Each single cDNA molecule received a unique molecular identifier. TCRdb reprocessed the 5' RACE reads with MiXCR, giving one entry per CDR3 protein. Among approximately 38,000 distinct CDR3 sequences listed, 4.5% to 5% were seen once. The CDR3 extends over 13 amino acids. The germline V gene encodes CDR1 LNHDA and CDR2 SQIVND (reference sequence). The V gene lost 2 bases and the J gene lost 12 bases, with 14 bases spanning the gap. Sequenced: whole blood. This clonotype originated in an adult who was a healthcare worker with PCR-confirmed SARS-CoV-2 infection or an uninfected control (not recorded which). The genes are TRBV19 and TRBJ2-1; D is possibly TRBD2 (5 bases). The CDR3: CASSISGIEGQFF. The CDR3 nucleotides read TGTGCCAGTAGTATATCTGGGATCGAGGGGCAGTTCTTC.